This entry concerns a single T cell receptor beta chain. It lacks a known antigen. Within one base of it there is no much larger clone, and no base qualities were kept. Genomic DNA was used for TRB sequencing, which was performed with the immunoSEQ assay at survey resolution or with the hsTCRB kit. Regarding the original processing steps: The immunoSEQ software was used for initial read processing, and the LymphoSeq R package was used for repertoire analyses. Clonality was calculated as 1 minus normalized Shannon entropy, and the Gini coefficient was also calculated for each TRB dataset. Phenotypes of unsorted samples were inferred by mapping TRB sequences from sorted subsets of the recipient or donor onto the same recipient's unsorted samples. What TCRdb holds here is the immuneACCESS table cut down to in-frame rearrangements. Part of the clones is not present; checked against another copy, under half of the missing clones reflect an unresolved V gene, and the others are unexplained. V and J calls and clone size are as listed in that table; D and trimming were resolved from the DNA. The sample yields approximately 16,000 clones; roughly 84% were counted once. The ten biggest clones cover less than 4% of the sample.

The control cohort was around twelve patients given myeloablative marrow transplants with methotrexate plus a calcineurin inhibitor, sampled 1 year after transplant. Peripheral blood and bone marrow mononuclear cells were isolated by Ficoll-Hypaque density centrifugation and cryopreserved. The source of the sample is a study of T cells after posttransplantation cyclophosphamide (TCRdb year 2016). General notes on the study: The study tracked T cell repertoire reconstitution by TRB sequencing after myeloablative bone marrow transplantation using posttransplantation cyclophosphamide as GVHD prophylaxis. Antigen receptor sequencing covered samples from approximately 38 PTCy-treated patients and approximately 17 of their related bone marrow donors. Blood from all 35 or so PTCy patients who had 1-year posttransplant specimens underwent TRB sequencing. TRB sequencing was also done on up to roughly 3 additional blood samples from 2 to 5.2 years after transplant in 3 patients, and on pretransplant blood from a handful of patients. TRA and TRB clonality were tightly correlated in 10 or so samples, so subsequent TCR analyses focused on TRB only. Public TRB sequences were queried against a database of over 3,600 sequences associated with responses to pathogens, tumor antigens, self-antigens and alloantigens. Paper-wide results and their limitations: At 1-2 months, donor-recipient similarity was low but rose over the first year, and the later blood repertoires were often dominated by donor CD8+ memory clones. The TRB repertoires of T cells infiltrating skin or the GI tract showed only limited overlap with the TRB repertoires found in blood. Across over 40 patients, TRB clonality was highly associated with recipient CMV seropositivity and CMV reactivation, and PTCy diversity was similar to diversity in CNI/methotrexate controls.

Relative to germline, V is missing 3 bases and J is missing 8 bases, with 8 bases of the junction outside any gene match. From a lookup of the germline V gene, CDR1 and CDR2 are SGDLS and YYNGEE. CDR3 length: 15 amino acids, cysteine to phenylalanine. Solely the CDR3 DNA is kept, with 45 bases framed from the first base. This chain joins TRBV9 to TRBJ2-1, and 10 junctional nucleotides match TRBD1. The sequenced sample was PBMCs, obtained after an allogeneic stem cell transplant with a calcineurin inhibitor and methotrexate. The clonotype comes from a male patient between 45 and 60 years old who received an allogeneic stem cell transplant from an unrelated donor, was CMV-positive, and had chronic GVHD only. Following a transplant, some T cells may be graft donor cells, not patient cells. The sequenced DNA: TGTGCCAGCAGCGACGGGACAGGGGTAGTTTATGAGCAGTTCTTC. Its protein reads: CASSDGTGVVYEQFF.